This T cell receptor (beta chain) was found in a study of vaccination and CD4 T cells after COVID-19. Study-wide context: PCR on nasal swabs identified SARS-CoV-2 in convalescent patients, of whom nine were mild and one severe. Each of the control cultures got a CEFX pool, an HIV-1 Nef pool, or no peptide. Study-level findings and limits: Median numbers of SARS-CoV-2-reactive clonotypes increased from approximately 21 to 40 (not a significant change).

Researchers used the Oncomine TCR Beta short-read assay to sequence DNA from cultured CD4+ T cells. TCRdb re-derived calls from the PCR reads in MiXCR, one entry per CDR3 protein. The sample lists fewer than 15,000 distinct CDR3 sequences; about two fifths were seen once. Treatment: roughly ten-day PBMC culture with coronavirus spike peptide pools or control peptides (ViraFEST assay). This clonotype was counted a few times. Its antigen is not identified. Germline V gene sequence: CDR1 MNHNS, CDR2 SASEGT. J lost 5 bases, V lost 8 bases, and 5 bases had no gene match. The CDR3 is made up of 15 amino acids.

The sequence was collected from a human donor who had recovered from COVID-19. This chain joins TRBV6-1 and TRBJ2-5; 16 bases agree with TRBD2. Material for sequencing was CD4+ T cells from blood, cultured in vitro. The CDR3 loop reads CASFRGLAGGETQYF. CDR3 in DNA: TGTGCCAGCTTCCGGGGACTAGCGGGAGGGGAGACCCAGTACTTC.